This T cell receptor (beta chain) is drawn from a study of T cell responses to AZD1222 COVID-19 vaccine. Study-level results: Elevations in Spike-specific TCR breadth and depth followed administration of two AZD1222 doses. In all cases, repertoires were sampled only after the peak T cell response.

This table comes from immunoSEQ multiplex PCR, and its TCRdb copy is limited to in-frame clones, with some not included. The data show 100,000 to 150,000 clones, 90% seen once. CDR3 size: 13 residues. Germline V gives CDR1 SQVTM, CDR2 ANQGSEA. V lost 7 bases to trimming and J lost 1 base, with 13 bases between them. A note on this clone: What it recognizes is unknown.

J is TRBJ1-1 and V is TRBV29-1, with D unresolved. This material consisted of peripheral blood, taken on day 0 of AZD1222 vaccination. The TCR originated in an adult in good health. The CDR3 protein is CSARTGGNTEAFF. The CDR3 DNA reads TGCAGCGCAAGAACTGGCGGGAACACTGAAGCTTTCTTT.